One and the same sample provided the 18 T cell receptor beta chains below, sequenced in a study of blood T cell repertoires in COVID-19. The table came from immunoSEQ multiplex PCR; TCRdb's copy has only in-frame clones and leaves some out. The sample holds about 70,000 clones, roughly 82% seen once. The sample taken for sequencing was peripheral blood. These receptors came from a woman in her sixties or seventies with acute or convalescent COVID-19.

The chain employs TRBV3-1 (or the pseudogene TRBV3-2) and TRBJ1-5, with D possibly matching TRBD1 (5 bases). Germline lookup yields CDR1 LGHDT and CDR2 YNNKEL (reference sequence). V lost 1 base, J lost 6 bases, and 10 bases lay in between. The CDR3 has 14 residues. CDR3 residues: CASSQAGGSQPQHF. The CDR3 DNA reads as TGTGCCAGCAGCCAAGCGGGGGGAAGTCAGCCCCAGCATTTT.

J is TRBJ2-3 and V is TRBV7-2; the match to TRBD2 covers 9 bases. CDR1 is SGHTA and CDR2 is FQGNSA in the germline V gene. J gave up 6 bases and V 5 bases, and 18 bases lay outside the gene matches. The CDR3 totals 18 residues. The CDR3 DNA reads as TGTGCCAGCAGCCGCACATACGGTGGCGGGGGGGCTTCGGATACGCAGTATTTT. It encodes CASSRTYGGGGASDTQYF.

This chain uses TRBV9 with TRBJ2-3; the match to TRBD2 covers 8 bases. The V gene end was trimmed by 2 bases and the J gene end by 6 bases; junction bases not matched to a gene: 8. The CDR3 sequence is 15 residues long. The germline gives CDR1 SGDLS, CDR2 YYNGEE. The CDR3 DNA reads TGTGCCAGCAGCGTGATCGGGGGGGCTGCCGATACGCAGTATTTT. Its protein product is CASSVIGGAADTQYF.

The genes are TRBV7-3 and TRBJ2-2; TRBD1 agrees at 7 bases. The CDR3 is 18 amino acids. The V and J ends lost 6 bases and 5 bases, in that order; junction bases with no gene match: 18. Germline loops: CDR1 SGHTA, CDR2 FQGTGA. The CDR3 nucleotides read TGTGCCAGCAGTCCTACCCCCGGGACCCCAGGGGGAACCGGGGAGCTGTTTTTT. Translating it yields CASSPTPGTPGGTGELFF.

The V and J genes are TRBV11-1 and TRBJ2-7, with 8 bases aligning to TRBD2. Looked up from germline, CDR1 is SGHAT and CDR2 is FQDESV (reference sequence). This CDR3 region has 15 residues. Germline trimming cut 4 bases from V and 4 bases from J; bases unmatched to any gene: 9. The CDR3 nucleotides are TGTGCCAGCAGCTCGCAGCTATCTAGCGGGTACGAGCAGTACTTC. Its protein product is CASSSQLSSGYEQYF.

This chain joins TRBV28 and TRBJ1-1, with a possible D match to TRBD1 (6 bases). Trimming cost V 6 bases and J 0 bases, with 11 bases left between them. Germline V gives CDR1 MDHEN, CDR2 SYDVKM. CDR3 length: 14 amino acids. In nucleotides, the CDR3 is TGTGCCAGCAGGGCCGGGACAATGAACACTGAAGCTTTCTTT. Translating gives CASRAGTMNTEAFF.

J is TRBJ1-1 and V is TRBV2; D is perhaps TRBD1 (5 bases). Germline CDR1 SNHLY, CDR2 FYNNEI. CDR3 size: 12 residues. V was clipped by 7 bases and J by 0 bases, with 6 bases between them. The chain's CDR3 is CASMGLNTEAFF. The CDR3 DNA is TGTGCCAGCATGGGGCTGAACACTGAAGCTTTCTTT.

DNA of the CDR3: TGTGCCAGCAGCGTAGCAACTAGCGGGAGGGGACATCAAGAGACCCAGTACTTC. It is translated as CASSVATSGRGHQETQYF. The V call is TRBV9, the J call TRBJ2-5; 13 bases are a match to TRBD2. The CDR3 totals 18 residues. CDR1 and CDR2 (germline): SGDLS, YYNGEE. The V gene end was trimmed by 0 bases and the J gene end by 2 bases; junction bases not matched to a gene: 7.

The chain joins TRBV19 to TRBJ1-2; 8 nucleotides agree with TRBD1. The germline V gene encodes CDR1 LNHDA and CDR2 SQIVND (reference sequence). After removal of 6 bases from V and 8 bases from J, the junction contained 5 bases not matched to a gene. The CDR3 is 12 residues long. CDR3 region: CASRTGERGYTF. DNA for the CDR3: TGTGCCAGTAGGACAGGGGAGAGAGGCTACACCTTC.

The chain couples TRBV2 to TRBJ1-1; unclear D gene. Germline V gene lookup returns CDR1 SNHLY and CDR2 FYNNEI. The CDR3 totals 13 residues. V lost 3 bases to trimming and J lost 2 bases, with 7 bases between them. The CDR3 DNA sequence: TGTGCCAGCAGTGACTTTTCTAACACTGAAGCTTTCTTT. It codes for CASSDFSNTEAFF.

The J gene is TRBJ2-2, the V gene TRBV5-4; D gene unclear. The V end was cut by 0 bases, the J end by 1 base, with 7 bases between. Germline CDR1 reads SGHNT; CDR2 reads YYREEE (reference sequence). The CDR3 sequence is 15 residues long. The CDR3: CASSLGVLNTGELFF. The CDR3 DNA sequence: TGTGCCAGCAGCTTGGGAGTGTTGAACACCGGGGAGCTGTTTTTT. Variable domain in full (rest from reference TRBV5-4 and TRBJ2-2): ETGVTQSPTHLIKTRGQQVTLRCSSQSGHNTVSWYQQALGQGPQFIFQYYREEENGRGNFPPRFSGLQFPNYSSELNVNALELDDSALYLCASSLGVLNTGELFFGEGSRLTVL.

V gene TRBV9 combines with J gene TRBJ2-7; 12 nucleotides align to TRBD2. The CDR3 loop spans 17 amino acids. CDR1 is SGDLS, CDR2 YYNGEE, per germline. Trimming removed 0 bases from V and 5 bases from J; junction bases left unmatched: 9. CDR3 amino acids: CASSVGLAGGPLNEQYF. In DNA, the CDR3 is TGTGCCAGCAGCGTAGGGCTAGCGGGAGGGCCTTTGAACGAGCAGTACTTC.

V gene TRBV28 combines with J gene TRBJ2-2; 10 bases fit TRBD1. Germline V CDR1 and CDR2: MDHEN, SYDVKM. Trimming at V came to 5 bases and at J to 5 bases, leaving 8 bases not matched to a gene. This CDR3 comprises 16 residues. The CDR3 coding sequence is TGTGCCAGCAGTCCGTCAGGGACAGGGGTGACCGGGGAGCTGTTTTTT. Protein product: CASSPSGTGVTGELFF.

A few counts support this clone. This chain links TRBV7-3 with TRBJ1-1; 10 nucleotides align to TRBD1. CDR3 size: 13 residues. V lost 5 bases to trimming and J lost 6 bases; unmatched junction nucleotides: 3. Germline loops: CDR1 SGHTA, CDR2 FQGTGA. CDR3 sequence: CASSPGTGAEAFF. CDR3 sequence (DNA): TGTGCCAGCAGCCCCGGGACAGGGGCTGAAGCTTTCTTT.

This chain connects TRBV27 to TRBJ2-3; 9 nucleotides line up with TRBD2. This CDR3 spans 16 amino acids. Germline V lookup: CDR1 MNHEY, CDR2 SMNVEV (reference sequence). V lost 4 bases, J lost 0 bases, and 5 bases stayed unmatched. This CDR3 is CASSWTSVPSTDTQYF. CDR3 in DNA: TGTGCCAGCAGTTGGACTAGCGTACCTAGCACAGATACGCAGTATTTT.

This sequence joins TRBV5-1 and TRBJ2-7; D gene unclear. CDR1 is SGHRS and CDR2 is YFSETQ in the germline V gene. V lost 4 bases and J lost 4, with 3 bases in between. The CDR3 sequence is 10 residues long. This CDR3 is CASSQYEQYF. CDR3 DNA sequence: TGCGCCAGCAGCCAATACGAGCAGTACTTC.

This rearrangement joins TRBV5-6 to TRBJ2-1; D is unclear. There are 13 residues in the CDR3. Trimming stripped 4 bases from V and 4 bases from J, with 9 bases between. Germline values: CDR1 SGHDT, CDR2 YYEEEE. DNA of the CDR3: TGTGCCAGCAGCCTTCTCGGGTACAATGAGCAGTTCTTC. Amino acid sequence: CASSLLGYNEQFF. The variable domain in full, completed from reference TRBV5-6 and TRBJ2-1, reads DAGVTQSPTHLIKTRGQQVTLRCSPKSGHDTVSWYQQALGQGPQFIFQYYEEEERQRGNFPDRFSGHQFPNYSSELNVNALLLGDSALYLCASSLLGYNEQFFGPGTRLTVL.

The J gene is TRBJ1-1, the V gene TRBV7-2; 7 bases align to TRBD1. The CDR3 loop spans 14 amino acids. Germline-derived CDR1 and CDR2 are SGHTA and FQGNSA. J lost 6 bases, V lost 6 bases, and 10 bases had no gene match. The CDR3 region is CASRQGPLSAEAFF. As DNA, the CDR3 is TGTGCCAGCAGACAGGGGCCCCTTAGCGCTGAAGCTTTCTTT.